This T cell receptor (beta chain) was found in a study of PD-1 blockade in classical Hodgkin lymphoma. Overall study results and limits: Prior to therapy, complete responders displayed diversity much like that of newly diagnosed patients. By cycle point C4D1, TCR diversity had risen significantly in CD4+ cells (but not CD8+ cells). Patients with an early start, nivolumab under 1 year after ASCT, were excluded. Repertoires differed for reasons still undefined, possibly disease activity or prior therapy.

Notes on this clone: The antigen is undetermined.

TCRdb's table, derived via immunoSEQ multiplex PCR, lists solely in-frame clones and lacks some. The sample lists about 30,000 clones; 55% to 75% were seen once. All patients relapsed after autologous stem cell transplantation, and brentuximab vedotin exposure varied. Source: peripheral blood mononuclear cells (PBMCs), taken before the second cycle of nivolumab. This receptor was obtained from a human donor with classical Hodgkin lymphoma.

The CDR3 is CASSQDLTSGQETQYF. The CDR3 DNA reads TGTGCCAGCAGCCAAGATCTTACTAGCGGGCAAGAGACCCAGTACTTC. This chain links TRBV4-2 with TRBJ2-5; 9 nucleotides match TRBD2. Per germline, CDR1 LGHNA and CDR2 YNFKEQ. The CDR3 runs 16 residues. V gave up 0 bases and J gave up 2 bases; unmatched junction bases: 4.